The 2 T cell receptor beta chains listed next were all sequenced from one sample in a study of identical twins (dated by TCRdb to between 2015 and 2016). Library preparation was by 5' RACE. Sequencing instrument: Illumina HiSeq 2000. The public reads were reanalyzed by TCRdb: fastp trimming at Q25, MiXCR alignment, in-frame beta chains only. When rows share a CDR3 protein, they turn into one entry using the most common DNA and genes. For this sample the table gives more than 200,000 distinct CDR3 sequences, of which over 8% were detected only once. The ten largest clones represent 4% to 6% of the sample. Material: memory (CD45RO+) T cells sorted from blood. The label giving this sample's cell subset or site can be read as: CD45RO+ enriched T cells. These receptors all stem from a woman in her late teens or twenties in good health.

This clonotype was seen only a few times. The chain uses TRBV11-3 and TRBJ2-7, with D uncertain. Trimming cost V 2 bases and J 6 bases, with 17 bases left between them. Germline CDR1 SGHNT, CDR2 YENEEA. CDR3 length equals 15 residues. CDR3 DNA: TGTGCCAGCAGCTTAAGCAGACTGTGGGGAACCGAGCAGTACTTC. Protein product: CASSLSRLWGTEQYF. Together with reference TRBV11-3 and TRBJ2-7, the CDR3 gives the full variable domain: EAGVVQSPRYKIIEKKQPVAFWCNPISGHNTLYWYLQNLGQGPELLIRYENEEAVDDSQLPKDRFSAERLKGVDSTLKIQPAELGDSAVYLCASSLSRLWGTEQYFGPGTRLTVT.

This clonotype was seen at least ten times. The CDR3 loop reads CASSFQGAGEKLFF. DNA for the CDR3: TGTGCCAGCAGTTTTCAGGGGGCTGGTGAAAAACTGTTTTTT. V is TRBV6-5 and J is TRBJ1-4, with 8 bases aligning to TRBD1. The CDR3 runs to 14 residues. Germline CDR1 reads MNHEY; CDR2 reads SVGAGI. V lost 4 bases to trimming and J lost 7 bases; unmatched junction nucleotides: 5.